Listed below are T cell receptor beta chains from one sample, sequenced in a study of OX40 agonist ivuxolimab in advanced cancers. The repertoire was sequenced with immunoSEQ multiplex PCR; TCRdb's copy has only in-frame clones and lacks some. The sample lists 50,000 to 80,000 clones, around 93% occurring once. The specimen comprised CD4+ or CD8+ T cells sorted from blood, sampled in a trial of the OX40 agonist ivuxolimab. All receptors come from an adult with an advanced solid tumor such as melanoma, head and neck, liver or kidney cancer. Both conserved end residues are part of each CDR3. A D gene is named only where the DNA matches it firmly. For some rows the clone size is stated as once, few or many, or as a class when expanded; others skip it.

>-|-|TRBJ1-3|TRBV7-9
CASSTDISGNTIYF
TGTGCCAGCAGCACGGATATCTCTGGAAACACCATATATTTT
>-|-|TRBJ2-1|TRBV18
CASSPSVGNNEQFF
TGTGCCAGCTCACCGAGCGTGGGGAACAATGAGCAGTTCTTC
>TRBD2|-|TRBJ2-1|TRBV11-2
CASSLFTGTSGYNEQFF
TGTGCCAGCAGCTTATTTACCGGGACTAGCGGGTACAATGAGCAGTTCTTC
>-|-|TRBJ2-1|TRBV6-5
CASSFARGGASNEQFF
TGTGCCAGCAGTTTCGCGCGCGGCGGGGCCAGCAATGAGCAGTTCTTC
>TRBD2|-|TRBJ2-7|TRBV18
CASSPQGLGHYEQYF
TGTGCCAGCTCACCACAAGGACTAGGCCACTACGAGCAGTACTTC
>TRBD1|-|TRBJ2-3|TRBV9
CASSVRGPSTDTQYF
TGTGCCAGCAGCGTAAGGGGGCCCAGCACAGATACGCAGTATTTT
>-|-|TRBJ2-7|TRBV4-3
CASSPMLDGPYEQYF
TGCGCCAGCAGCCCCATGCTGGACGGACCCTACGAGCAGTACTTC
>-|-|TRBJ1-1|TRBV2
CASRGSIPLTEAFF
TGTGCCAGCAGGGGCTCTATCCCCCTCACTGAAGCTTTCTTT
>TRBD2|-|TRBJ2-2|TRBV19
CASSIAREGRTGELFF
TGTGCCAGTAGTATAGCGCGGGAGGGCCGGACCGGGGAGCTGTTTTTT
>-|-|TRBJ1-1|TRBV4-1
CASSQSPTATNTEAFF
TGCGCCAGCAGCCAAAGCCCGACAGCCACGAACACTGAAGCTTTCTTT
>-|once|TRBJ2-7|TRBV4-3
CASSQDWMGGEYEQYF
TGCGCCAGCAGCCAAGATTGGATGGGGGGCGAATACGAGCAGTACTTC
>-|-|TRBJ2-7|TRBV29-1
CSFKVSYEQYF
TGCAGCTTTAAAGTCTCGTACGAGCAGTACTTC
>TRBD2|-|TRBJ2-7|TRBV10-3
CAISELAAGSGGEQYF
TGTGCCATCAGTGAGCTAGCGGCAGGCTCGGGAGGGGAGCAGTACTTC
>-|-|TRBJ2-1|TRBV11-2
CASSFTRDPWNEQFF
TGTGCCAGCAGCTTCACTCGGGACCCCTGGAATGAGCAGTTCTTC
>-|-|TRBJ2-1|TRBV30
CAWSGKGSANEQFF
TGTGCCTGGAGCGGGAAGGGCAGCGCAAATGAGCAGTTCTTC
>-|-|TRBJ2-3|TRBV7-9
CASSLMGETDTQYF
TGTGCCAGCAGCTTAATGGGGGAAACAGATACGCAGTATTTT
>-|-|TRBJ2-7|TRBV10-3
CAISERDQSYEQYF
TGTGCCATCAGTGAGAGGGACCAATCTTACGAGCAGTACTTC
>TRBD1|-|TRBJ1-3|TRBV7-9
CASSRDRGSGNTIYF
TGTGCCAGCAGCCGGGACAGGGGGTCTGGAAACACCATATATTTT
>-|few|TRBJ1-5|TRBV7-9
CASSYPGSNQPQHF
TGTGCCAGCAGCTACCCGGGCTCCAATCAGCCCCAGCATTTT
>-|once|TRBJ2-1|TRBV18
CASSPIGGSYNEQFF
TGTGCCAGCTCACCAATAGGGGGCTCCTACAATGAGCAGTTCTTC
>-|-|TRBJ1-1|TRBV6-1
CASIQGQGGNTEAFF
TGTGCCAGCATCCAAGGGCAGGGAGGAAACACTGAAGCTTTCTTT
>TRBD1|-|TRBJ2-3|TRBV6-4
CASSDRGHSDTQYF
TGTGCCAGCAGTGACAGGGGGCATTCAGATACGCAGTATTTT
>-|-|TRBJ2-1|TRBV10-2
CASSVSGRYNEQFF
TGCGCCAGCAGTGTGAGTGGGAGGTACAATGAGCAGTTCTTC
>-|-|TRBJ2-3|TRBV10-2
CASGRGGAADTQYF
TGCGCCAGTGGCAGGGGAGGGGCGGCAGATACGCAGTATTTT
>-|once|TRBJ2-1|TRBV6-5
CASGSGETLTSEQFF
TGTGCCAGCGGAAGCGGAGAAACCCTTACAAGTGAGCAGTTCTTC
>-|-|TRBJ2-2|TRBV10-3
CAGGRESTGELFF
TGTGCCGGAGGTAGGGAAAGCACCGGGGAGCTGTTTTTT
>TRBD1|-|TRBJ2-7|TRBV5-1
CASSLGQGTGQYF
TGCGCCAGCAGCTTGGGACAGGGGACCGGGCAGTACTTC
>-|-|TRBJ2-6|TRBV12-5
CASGLSGGANVLTF
TGTGCTAGTGGTTTGTCGGGTGGGGCCAACGTCCTGACTTTC
>-|-|TRBJ2-3|TRBV18
CASSPPRLGGPDTQYF
TGTGCCAGCTCACCACCCCGCCTCGGGGGGCCAGATACGCAGTATTTT